The next 24 T cell receptor beta chains were all read from a single sample in a study of cytomegalovirus exposure and HLA in healthy donors. This PCR relied on a set of 60 Vbeta primers and 13 Jbeta primers. Libraries were prepared by immunoSEQ multiplex PCR; TCRdb keeps only in-frame clonotypes and omits some of them. Of some 90,000 clones in the sample, 76% were seen once. Sequences were obtained from PBMCs. The receptors shown here come from a man in his forties or fifties in good health and CMV-seronegative.

This chain joins TRBV19 and TRBJ1-3; D gene ambiguous. Germline V lookup: CDR1 LNHDA, CDR2 SQIVND (reference sequence). CDR3 size: 13 residues. Trimming left V 7 bases short and J 4 bases short, with 11 bases between. For the CDR3, the DNA is TGTGCCAGTACCACTAGGATGGGAAACACCATATATTTT. Its protein is CASTTRMGNTIYF.

The chain couples TRBV11-1 to TRBJ2-5; 8 nucleotides agree with TRBD2. Trimming removed 2 bases from V and 1 base from J; junction bases left unmatched: 3. Per germline, CDR1 SGHAT and CDR2 FQDESV (reference sequence). The CDR3 is 15 residues long. The CDR3 bases are TGTGCCAGCAGCTTATCAAGCGGGGGCCAAGAGACCCAGTACTTC. This sequence encodes CASSLSSGGQETQYF.

The chain carries TRBV28 and TRBJ2-7; 9 positions match TRBD1. Germline V gene data show CDR1 as MDHEN and CDR2 as SYDVKM. Trimming cost V 1 base and J 2 bases; bases outside gene matches: 21. This CDR3 contains 21 residues. Here the CDR3 reads CASSLSGWGQGSHLSTYEQYF. The CDR3 DNA reads as TGTGCCAGCAGTTTATCGGGGTGGGGACAGGGTTCACACCTGTCCACCTACGAGCAGTACTTC. Full variable domain (rest looked up from reference TRBV28 and TRBJ2-7): DVKVTQSSRYLVKRTGEKVFLECVQDMDHENMFWYRQDPGLGLRLIYFSYDVKMKEKGDIPEGYSVSREKKERFSLILESASTNQTSMYLCASSLSGWGQGSHLSTYEQYFGPGTRLTVT.

V and J are TRBV15 and TRBJ2-1; 10 positions match TRBD1. The V gene end was trimmed by 0 bases and the J gene end by 5 bases; junction bases not matched to a gene: 7. The CDR3 extends over 17 amino acids. The germline CDR1 and CDR2 sequences are LNHNV and YYDKDF (reference sequence). The CDR3 protein is CATSRDQDRGLHNEQFF. In DNA, the CDR3 is TGTGCCACCAGCAGAGATCAGGACAGGGGGTTACACAATGAGCAGTTCTTC. Drawing the rest from reference TRBV15 and TRBJ2-1, the complete variable domain is DAMVIQNPRYQVTQFGKPVTLSCSQTLNHNVMYWYQQKSSQAPKLLFHYYDKDFNNEADTPDNFQSRRPNTSFCFLDIRSPGLGDTAMYLCATSRDQDRGLHNEQFFGPGTRLTVL.

J is TRBJ2-3 and V is TRBV5-6, with 7 bases matching TRBD1. V lost 0 bases and J lost 1; bases outside the gene matches: 2. Germline values: CDR1 SGHDT, CDR2 YYEEEE. The CDR3 length is 15 residues. CDR3 nucleotides: TGTGCCAGCAGCTTGGTCACAGGGGGCACAGATACGCAGTATTTT. It encodes CASSLVTGGTDTQYF. The variable domain in full, with the rest retrieved from reference TRBV5-6 and TRBJ2-3, is DAGVTQSPTHLIKTRGQQVTLRCSPKSGHDTVSWYQQALGQGPQFIFQYYEEEERQRGNFPDRFSGHQFPNYSSELNVNALLLGDSALYLCASSLVTGGTDTQYFGPGTRLTVL.

This sequence joins TRBV5-1 and TRBJ1-5, with TRBD1 identical over 9 bases. Germline CDR1 and CDR2: SGHRS and YFSETQ. The CDR3 loop spans 14 amino acids. Losses at the gene ends were 4 bases for V and 2 bases for J; bases not matched to a gene: 1. The CDR3 nucleotides are TGCGCCAGCAGCAGGACAGGGGGCAATCAGCCCCAGCATTTT. This sequence encodes CASSRTGGNQPQHF.

The V gene is TRBV7-9, the J gene TRBJ2-4; a possible D gene is TRBD1 (5 bases). Germline V gives CDR1 SEHNR, CDR2 FQNEAQ (reference sequence). The length of the CDR3 is 16 residues. Trimming shortened V by 2 bases and J by 1 base, and 12 bases separated the two germline ends. CDR3 bases: TGTGCCAGCAGCTTATCTCAGGGTGCGGCCAAAAACATTCAGTACTTC. Translated: CASSLSQGAAKNIQYF.

Worth noting for this clone: The junction differs from germline at one of its ends, possibly a read error. The chain carries TRBV4-2 and TRBJ1-2, with 11 nucleotides matching TRBD1. Germline V lookup: CDR1 LGHNA, CDR2 YNFKEQ. The CDR3 contains 17 residues. CDR3 protein: CASSQDWTGGLNYGYPF. The CDR3 DNA follows: TGTGCCAGCAGCCAAGATTGGACAGGGGGCCTAAACTATGGCTACCCCTTC.

The chain combines TRBV2 with TRBJ2-1; 13 bases are a match to TRBD2. With V trimmed by 6 bases and J by 6 bases, 5 bases remained unmatched. Germline V gene data show CDR1 as SNHLY and CDR2 as FYNNEI. The CDR3 covers 15 residues. The CDR3 loop reads CASRKLAGGPNEQFF. CDR3 nucleotide sequence: TGTGCCAGCAGGAAACTAGCGGGGGGGCCCAATGAGCAGTTCTTC.

V gene TRBV27 combines with J gene TRBJ1-2; the D gene is possibly TRBD1 (5 bases). CDR3 size: 15 residues. Germline values: CDR1 MNHEY, CDR2 SMNVEV (reference sequence). V dropped 6 bases and J dropped 5 bases, with 19 bases sitting between them. CDR3 nucleotide sequence: TGTGCCAGCAGCCCTGGCGCTGGCAGGGTTTATGGCTACACCTTC. This encodes CASSPGAGRVYGYTF.

This rearrangement joins TRBV29-1 to TRBJ2-1, with D possibly being TRBD1 (5 bases). V was pared by 2 bases and J by 0 bases, with 8 bases between. CDR1 and CDR2 (germline): SQVTM, ANQGSEA. This CDR3 has 14 residues. CDR3 residues: CSVELGHSYNEQFF. CDR3 coding DNA: TGCAGCGTTGAACTGGGGCACTCCTACAATGAGCAGTTCTTC.

This clone was found a few times. The chain joins TRBV5-5 to TRBJ1-1, with a weak D call TRBD1 (6 bases). This CDR3 contains 14 residues. Germline-derived CDR1 and CDR2 are SGHKS and YYEKEE (reference sequence). The V end lost 4 bases, the J end lost 1 base, and 11 bases lay between the germline ends. The CDR3: CASSHLTGNTEAFF. DNA of the CDR3: TGTGCCAGCAGCCACCTGACAGGGAACACTGAAGCTTTCTTT.

The V call is TRBV28, the J call TRBJ1-2, with 9 bases aligning to TRBD1. The CDR3 extends over 12 amino acids. The trim removed 6 bases at V and 7 bases at J, leaving 3 bases unmatched. In germline, CDR1 is MDHEN, CDR2 SYDVKM. The chain's CDR3 is CASRTGGGGYTF. CDR3 bases: TGTGCCAGCAGAACAGGGGGCGGTGGCTACACCTTC.

The J gene is TRBJ2-3, the V gene TRBV29-1; 14 nucleotides match TRBD2. The CDR3 runs to 15 residues. With V trimmed by 3 bases and J by 4 bases, 3 bases remained unmatched. From germline, CDR1 is SQVTM and CDR2 ANQGSEA. DNA of the CDR3: TGCAGCGTTGATGGGACTAGCGGGGGTCCAGATACGCAGTATTTT. Amino acid sequence: CSVDGTSGGPDTQYF.

This clone came up a few times. The chain uses TRBV5-6 and TRBJ2-5, with D perhaps TRBD2 (6 bases). From germline, CDR1 is SGHDT and CDR2 YYEEEE. The CDR3 covers 16 residues. The V end lost 4 bases, the J end lost 2 bases, and 18 bases lay between the germline ends. The CDR3 protein is CASSRGSSVRQETQYF. The DNA of the CDR3 is TGTGCCAGCAGCCGCGGGTCTAGCGTAAGGCAAGAGACCCAGTACTTC.

The chain links TRBV2 to TRBJ1-6; 7 bases map to TRBD1. The CDR3 extends over 11 amino acids. V was clipped by 10 bases and J by 7 bases; unmatched bases: 1. The germline gives CDR1 SNHLY, CDR2 FYNNEI. The CDR3 DNA reads as TGTGCCACACAGGGGAATTCACCCCTCCACTTT. Protein product: CATQGNSPLHF.

CDR3 DNA sequence: TGCGCCAGCAGCCGAGGGCCCTATAACTCCTACGAGCAGTACTTC. Encoded protein: CASSRGPYNSYEQYF. The chain recombines TRBV4-3 with TRBJ2-7; a weak D match, TRBD2 (5 bases). The CDR3 spans 15 residues. CDR1 is LGHNA, CDR2 YSLEER, per germline. Trimming shortened V by 4 bases and J by 0 bases, and 13 bases separated the two germline ends.

A few counts support this clone. The CDR3 nucleotides are TGTGCCAGCAGCTTGTGGGGCAGGACGAATGAAAAACTGTTTTTT. This sequence encodes CASSLWGRTNEKLFF. The genes are TRBV5-4 and TRBJ1-4; D is perhaps TRBD1 (5 bases). The V end was cut by 1 base, the J end by 5 bases, with 12 bases between. CDR1 and CDR2 (germline): SGHNT, YYREEE (reference sequence). The length of the CDR3 is 15 residues.

The V call is TRBV27, the J call TRBJ2-3, with a tentative D call TRBD1 (6 bases). With 3 bases removed from V and 0 bases from J, the gap between germline ends came to 13 bases. This CDR3 contains 16 residues. From germline, CDR1 is MNHEY and CDR2 SMNVEV (reference sequence). DNA for the CDR3: TGTGCCAGCAGTTTTACGACAGGATACAGCACAGATACGCAGTATTTT. It codes for CASSFTTGYSTDTQYF.

This chain connects TRBV7-2 to TRBJ1-1; 8 bases map to TRBD1. Germline V CDR1 and CDR2: SGHTA, FQGNSA. The CDR3 has 14 residues. Trimming cost V 6 bases and J 0 bases; bases outside gene matches: 3. The CDR3 DNA reads as TGTGCCAGCAGGAGACAGGGGATGAACACTGAAGCTTTCTTT. Its protein is CASRRQGMNTEAFF.

This rearrangement joins TRBV28 to TRBJ1-2, with TRBD1 matching over 10 bases. V gave up 2 bases and J gave up 7 bases; unmatched junction bases: 1. This CDR3 has 13 residues. Germline V CDR1 and CDR2: MDHEN, SYDVKM. CDR3 nucleotide sequence: TGTGCCAGCAGTTTAAGGACAGGGGGTGGCTACACCTTC. Encoded protein: CASSLRTGGGYTF.

The CDR3 loop reads CAWSVLGDRVRRGYGYTF. In nucleotides, the CDR3 is TGTGCCTGGAGTGTACTTGGGGACAGGGTACGGCGTGGCTATGGCTACACCTTC. The rearrangement links TRBV30 to TRBJ1-2; TRBD1 agrees at 9 bases. From germline, CDR1 is GTSNPN and CDR2 SVGIG (reference sequence). V shed 0 bases and J 4 bases; nucleotides not matched to a gene: 15. The CDR3 runs 18 residues.

This sequence joins TRBV11-3 and TRBJ2-1; no reliable D call. Germline CDR1 is SGHNT and CDR2 is YENEEA. CDR3 length equals 14 residues. V was pared by 1 base and J by 0 bases, with 4 bases between. The CDR3 DNA reads as TGTGCCAGCAGCTTAGGGCACTCCTACAATGAGCAGTTCTTC. It yields the protein CASSLGHSYNEQFF.

The gene calls are TRBV4-1 and TRBJ2-5; 9 nucleotides align to TRBD2. The end of the DNA aligns better with TRBJ2-7, so the J call may be wrong. This CDR3 spans 15 amino acids. Germline assignment: CDR1 MGHRA and CDR2 YSYEKL. CDR3 residues: CASSQLRGGPNEQYF. For the CDR3, the DNA is TGCGCCAGCAGCCAACTGCGGGGGGGCCCCAACGAGCAGTACTTC.